The 24 T cell receptor beta chains reported below all come from one sample, sequenced in a study of blood T cells in healthy people across ages. Sample-barcoded 5' priming and a J-beta primer mix drove a second PCR of 7 to 11 cycles. TCRdb recomputed calls from the 5' RACE reads with MiXCR, one row per CDR3 protein. The data show roughly 1,700,000 distinct CDR3 sequences, with 28% seen just once and 7% to 9% held by the top ten. The source material was blood. These receptors originate from a young woman in good health.

This clonotype came up once. This may arise from a read error, as a much more abundant clone is one base away. The rearrangement uses TRBV7-2 and TRBJ2-1; TRBD2 matches 13 bases. CDR1 SGHTA and CDR2 FQGNSA come from the germline V gene. There are 18 residues in the CDR3. The CDR3 DNA reads as TGTGCCAGCAGCTTAGAGACTAGCGGGGGGCCCTCCTACAATGGGCAGTTCTTC. Translating gives CASSLETSGGPSYNGQFF.

This clonotype was detected ten times or more. CDR3 nucleotides: TGTGCCAGCAGTTCCACAGATGGCTACACCTTC. Protein: CASSSTDGYTF. The V gene is TRBV6-5, the J gene TRBJ1-2; D unresolved. CDR3 length: 11 residues. V was clipped by 4 bases and J by 6 bases, with 6 bases between them. Germline CDR1 MNHEY, CDR2 SVGAGI.

This clonotype was detected many times. The rearrangement joins TRBV20-1 to TRBJ2-7, with TRBD2 as a possible D gene (5 bases). The CDR3 loop spans 14 amino acids. Germline CDR1 is DFQATT and CDR2 is SNEGSKA (reference sequence). The V gene lost 6 bases and the J gene lost 0 bases, with 15 bases spanning the gap. CDR3 amino acids: CSAPSRESSYEQYF. CDR3 bases: TGCAGTGCCCCCTCGAGGGAGAGCTCCTACGAGCAGTACTTC.

The genes are TRBV30 and TRBJ1-5; TRBD1 is a possible D gene (5 bases). The CDR3 is made up of 14 amino acids. The V gene lost 3 bases and the J gene lost 2 bases, with 11 bases spanning the gap. Germline CDR1 and CDR2: GTSNPN and SVGIG (reference sequence). The chain's CDR3 is CAWSRGGGNQPQHF. CDR3 coding DNA: TGTGCCTGGAGCCGCGGGGGTGGCAATCAGCCCCAGCATTTT.

A few counts support this clonotype. The chain joins TRBV20-1 to TRBJ1-2; the D is unclear. Germline CDR1 DFQATT, CDR2 SNEGSKA (reference sequence). The CDR3 loop spans 14 amino acids. V shed 3 bases and J shed 1 base, with 12 bases lying between them. CDR3 DNA sequence: TGCAGTGCTAGTCTCGGCGAATTTAACTATGGCTACACCTTC. This gives the protein CSASLGEFNYGYTF.

This clonotype was observed at least ten times. The chain recombines TRBV28 with TRBJ1-2, with unresolved D. This CDR3 comprises 12 residues. With 8 bases removed from V and 3 bases from J, the gap between germline ends came to 10 bases. In germline, CDR1 is MDHEN, CDR2 SYDVKM. As DNA, the CDR3 is TGTGCCAGCTCATTCCGTGACTATGGCTACACCTTC. Its translation: CASSFRDYGYTF.

The genes are TRBV12-3 or TRBV12-4 and TRBJ2-2, with 9 positions matching TRBD1. The CDR3 runs 13 residues. V was clipped by 8 bases and J by 7 bases; unmatched bases: 5. Here the CDR3 reads CASRQGVGGELFF. The CDR3 coding sequence is TGTGCCAGCCGACAGGGGGTGGGCGGGGAGCTGTTTTTT.

V is TRBV6-1 and J is TRBJ2-6; D might be TRBD1 (6 bases). The germline V and J ends were trimmed by 10 bases and 0 bases, with 13 bases remaining between them. Germline V gives CDR1 MNHNS, CDR2 SASEGT. The CDR3 loop spans 15 amino acids. DNA for the CDR3: TGTGCCACCATGGGGGCGAACTCTGGGGCCAACGTCCTGACTTTC. It is translated as CATMGANSGANVLTF.

This clonotype was observed many times. The chain employs TRBV5-1 and TRBJ2-7; 9 positions agree with TRBD2. The V gene's germline CDR1 is SGHRS and CDR2 YFSETQ. The CDR3 contains 15 residues. The V segment lost 0 bases and the J segment 1 base; nucleotides outside the gene matches: 2. As DNA, the CDR3 is TGCGCCAGCAGCTTGGTAGCGGGAGAGTCCTACGAGCAGTACTTC. Translating it yields CASSLVAGESYEQYF.

The V gene is TRBV7-2, the J gene TRBJ1-1; no firm D call. V lost 4 bases and J 2 bases, leaving 8 bases between the germline ends. CDR1 is SGHTA and CDR2 is FQGNSA in the germline V gene. This CDR3 is 13 amino acids long. CDR3 sequence: CASSSHGNTEAFF. The CDR3 nucleotides are TGTGCCAGCAGCTCCCATGGAAACACTGAAGCTTTCTTT.

Regarding this clonotype: This could be a read error, since a much larger clone is one nucleotide away. V is TRBV7-2 and J is TRBJ1-2, with D tentatively TRBD1 (5 bases). Germline lookup yields CDR1 SGHTA and CDR2 FQGNSA. The CDR3 has 16 amino acids. CDR3 region: CAGSLSFRDANYGYTF. CDR3 DNA: TGTGCCGGCAGCTTATCGTTTAGGGACGCAAACTATGGCTACACCTTC.

This clonotype was recorded a few times. This rearrangement joins TRBV7-2 to TRBJ1-5; tentatively, D is TRBD1 (5 bases). From germline, CDR1 is SGHTA and CDR2 FQGNSA. V was cut by 0 bases and J by 6 bases, with 18 bases left in between. The CDR3 runs to 17 residues. CDR3 nucleotides: TGTGCCAGCAGCTTAGCGGGGGGGGGAGTTAAGGTTCAGCCCCAGCATTTT. Translating it yields CASSLAGGGVKVQPQHF.

In its sample, this clonotype was seen a few times. The CDR3 loop is CASSLAPVAQDLEQYF. The CDR3 DNA follows: TGCGCCAGCAGCTTGGCCCCGGTAGCTCAGGACCTCGAGCAGTACTTC. The chain recombines TRBV5-1 with TRBJ2-7; D not resolved. Deletions cut 0 bases from V and 6 bases from J, with 19 bases between. The CDR3 is made up of 16 amino acids. Per germline, CDR1 SGHRS and CDR2 YFSETQ. The variable domain in full, completed from reference TRBV5-1 and TRBJ2-7, reads KAGVTQTPRYLIKTRGQQVTLSCSPISGHRSVSWYQQTPGQGLQFLFEYFSETQRNKGNFPGRFSGRQFSNSRSEMNVSTLELGDSALYLCASSLAPVAQDLEQYFGPGTRLTVT.

The V gene is TRBV12-3 or TRBV12-4, the J gene TRBJ2-1, with TRBD2 identical over 14 bases. The J call may be in error: the DNA end matches TRBJ2-7 better. The CDR3 extends over 18 amino acids. CDR3 sequence reads: CASSAGLAGVVSYNEQYF. The CDR3, as DNA: TGTGCCAGCAGTGCGGGACTAGCGGGGGTCGTCTCCTACAATGAGCAGTACTTC.

This clonotype has only a few counts. The chain couples TRBV9 to TRBJ2-3; tentative D call: TRBD2 (6 bases). This CDR3 has 16 amino acids. Germline-derived CDR1 and CDR2 are SGDLS and YYNGEE. The V and J ends lost 4 bases and 6 bases respectively, with 21 bases between them. The CDR3 loop reads CASSPGGSGVLDTQYF. In nucleotides, the CDR3 is TGTGCCAGCAGCCCCGGGGGTAGCGGAGTGCTGGATACGCAGTATTTT.

J is TRBJ1-2 and V is TRBV12-3 or TRBV12-4; D gene unclear. With 3 bases removed from V and 4 bases from J, the gap between germline ends came to 15 bases. The CDR3 has 15 amino acids. CDR3 protein: CASSLARRGIYGYTF. The CDR3 nucleotides read TGTGCCAGCAGTTTGGCCCGGAGAGGAATCTATGGCTACACCTTC.

This clonotype was counted only a few times. The chain joins TRBV19 to TRBJ2-1; 12 nucleotides agree with TRBD2. The length of the CDR3 is 20 residues. CDR1 LNHDA and CDR2 SQIVND come from the germline V gene (reference sequence). Germline trimming cut 0 bases from V and 5 bases from J; bases unmatched to any gene: 14. CDR3 sequence (DNA): TGTGCCAGTAGTATAGATGGTTCTAGCGGGAGGGCCGGGAGCGACAATGAGCAGTTCTTC. As protein: CASSIDGSSGRAGSDNEQFF.

This clonotype was recorded a few times. The chain has TRBV7-9 and TRBJ2-2; 11 bases are shared with TRBD2. Unmatched junction bases numbered 6, after V lost 5 bases and J lost 1 base. From germline, CDR1 is SEHNR and CDR2 FQNEAQ (reference sequence). This CDR3 is built from 17 residues. This chain's CDR3 is CASSDGTSGLNTGELFF. The CDR3 DNA reads as TGTGCCAGCAGCGACGGGACTAGCGGACTGAACACCGGGGAGCTGTTTTTT.

The chain carries TRBV9 and TRBJ2-3; 11 positions agree with TRBD2. Germline V gene sequence: CDR1 SGDLS, CDR2 YYNGEE. The CDR3 covers 16 residues. J gave up 5 bases and V 3 bases, and 8 bases lay outside the gene matches. The CDR3 here is CASSGLAGGPVDTQYF. The CDR3, as DNA: TGTGCCAGCAGCGGTTTAGCGGGAGGGCCGGTAGATACGCAGTATTTT.

The rearrangement uses TRBV7-9 and TRBJ2-4; TRBD1 aligns across 7 bases. The J call is uncertain, as TRBJ2-7 better fits the DNA end. Germline values: CDR1 SEHNR, CDR2 FQNEAQ (reference sequence). The CDR3 has 18 amino acids. The CDR3 nucleotides read TGTGCCAGCAGCTCCTCGACCAAGACAGGGATTAGCTCCTACGAGCAGTACTTC. Residues: CASSSSTKTGISSYEQYF.

This clonotype was detected many times. The chain combines TRBV27 with TRBJ2-7; D not certain. The CDR3 is 13 amino acids. From germline, CDR1 is MNHEY and CDR2 SMNVEV (reference sequence). Between the trimmed V and J ends, which lost 2 bases and 3 bases, there was a span of 8 bases. CDR3 sequence: CASSLIVGYEQYF. The CDR3 region has the DNA TGTGCCAGCAGTTTAATAGTCGGCTACGAGCAGTACTTC.

The gene calls are TRBV11-2 and TRBJ2-1, with D possibly TRBD1 on 7 matching bases. The CDR3 is made up of 20 amino acids. V lost 5 bases to trimming and J lost 4 bases, with 30 bases between them. Germline V CDR1 and CDR2: SGHAT, FQNNGV. The CDR3 here is CASSPLVVGQGVGGYNEQFF. CDR3 DNA: TGTGCCAGCAGCCCCCTCGTTGTCGGGCAGGGGGTAGGAGGGTACAATGAGCAGTTCTTC.

This rearrangement joins TRBV5-1 to TRBJ2-2; possibly TRBD1 or TRBD2 for D (5 bases each). The V end was cut by 3 bases, the J end by 2 bases, with 11 bases between. The CDR3 runs 15 residues. Germline V lookup: CDR1 SGHRS, CDR2 YFSETQ. The CDR3 region has the DNA TGCGCCAGCAGCTGGGGGACCCACAACACCGGGGAGCTGTTTTTT. Translated: CASSWGTHNTGELFF.

Concerning this clonotype: This may stem from a read error, because a much larger clone lies one nucleotide away. J is TRBJ2-7 and V is TRBV14; 7 nucleotides align to TRBD2. The CDR3 has 14 residues. Germline CDR1 reads SGHDN; CDR2 reads FVKESK. The CDR3 sequence: CAGSQEQGGYEQYF. The CDR3 coding sequence is TGTGCCGGCAGCCAAGAGCAGGGAGGGTACGAGCAGTACTTC. Combining the CDR3 with reference TRBV14 and TRBJ2-7 gives the whole variable domain EAGVTQFPSHSVIEKGQTVTLRCDPISGHDNLYWYRRVMGKEIKFLLHFVKESKQDESGMPNNRFLAERTGGTYSTLKVQPAELEDSGVYFCAGSQEQGGYEQYFGPGTRLTVT.